Below are 20 T cell receptor beta chains sequenced from a single sample in a study of T-cell reconstitution after alpha-beta-depleted transplantation in children. The library targeted TCRbeta and was prepared with unique molecular identifiers. TCRdb processed the PCR reads anew with MiXCR; each CDR3 protein has one entry. This table has 500,000 to 750,000 distinct CDR3 sequences, 10% to 15% appearing once. The sample consisted of PBMCs, mostly from graft donor cells, taken 360 days after TCRalphabeta/CD19-depleted stem cell transplant. These receptors were taken from a male patient younger than 18 who had a stem cell transplant for acute myeloid leukemia, so the T cells may come from the graft donor.

This clonotype was detected many times. V is TRBV5-1 and J is TRBJ2-1, with 12 bases that match TRBD2. This CDR3 region has 19 residues. V lost 0 bases, J lost 0 bases, and 7 bases stayed unmatched. The germline gives CDR1 SGHRS, CDR2 YFSETQ. In DNA form, the CDR3 reads TGCGCCAGCAGCTTGGCCGGAACTAGCGGGAGGAGCTCCTACAATGAGCAGTTCTTC. It is translated as CASSLAGTSGRSSYNEQFF.

The chain uses TRBV23-1 and TRBJ1-1; 7 bases align to TRBD1. TRBV23-1 is annotated as an ORF whose role is uncertain. The CDR3 sequence is 16 residues long. Trimming took 4 bases from V and 0 from J; bases not matched to a gene: 8. CDR3 residues: CASSRMRGPMNTEAFF. The DNA for the CDR3 is TGCGCCAGCAGTCGAATGAGGGGGCCTATGAACACTGAAGCTTTCTTT.

This clonotype has a handful of counts. The chain is built from TRBV6-2 or TRBV6-3 and TRBJ2-7, with D uncertain. CDR1 is MNHEY and CDR2 is SVGEGT in the germline V gene. The CDR3 has 16 residues. V dropped 2 bases and J dropped 2 bases, with 16 bases sitting between them. This CDR3 reads CASSYMTALFAYEQYF. The CDR3 coding sequence is TGTGCCAGCAGTTACATGACTGCTCTATTCGCCTACGAGCAGTACTTC.

In its sample, this clonotype was seen many times. This chain links TRBV20-1 with TRBJ2-2; D is ambiguous. CDR1 and CDR2 from the germline V gene are DFQATT and SNEGSKA (reference sequence). The CDR3 extends over 16 amino acids. V was clipped by 6 bases and J by 4 bases, with 21 bases between them. The CDR3 reads CSAPIRLTLRTGELFF. CDR3 DNA sequence: TGCAGTGCCCCTATCCGGTTGACCCTTCGCACCGGGGAGCTGTTTTTT.

The rearrangement links TRBV6-5 to TRBJ1-5; the match to TRBD1 covers 8 bases. Germline V lookup: CDR1 MNHEY, CDR2 SVGAGI. The CDR3 totals 15 residues. V was pared by 5 bases and J by 5 bases, with 8 bases of the junction left unmatched. The CDR3: CASSRQGKRDQPQHF. CDR3 sequence (DNA): TGTGCCAGCAGTCGACAGGGGAAGAGGGATCAGCCCCAGCATTTT.

The chain recombines TRBV25-1 with TRBJ2-1; weak D call: TRBD2 (5 bases). V lost 3 bases to trimming and J lost 3 bases, with 9 bases between them. This CDR3 region has 14 residues. Germline V gives CDR1 MGHDK, CDR2 SYGVNS. The CDR3 is CASSDIRDYNEQFF. Written as DNA, the CDR3 is TGTGCCAGCAGTGATATCCGGGACTACAATGAGCAGTTCTTC.

J is TRBJ2-2 and V is TRBV20-1; TRBD2 matches at 9 bases. J lost 10 bases, V lost 0 bases, and 15 bases had no gene match. Germline assignment: CDR1 DFQATT and CDR2 SNEGSKA (reference sequence). The CDR3 has 17 residues. In DNA, the CDR3 is TGCAGTGCTAGAGATCCAGCGGGAGGCCCCTTTCCCGAGGAGCTGTTTTTT. As protein: CSARDPAGGPFPEELFF.

This clonotype has a handful of counts. DNA of the CDR3: TGTGCCACCAGTGACAGCGGGAGGGGCCAAGAGACCCAGTACTTC. Translating gives CATSDSGRGQETQYF. The chain carries TRBV24-1 and TRBJ2-5; 10 bases align to TRBD2. V trimming: 4 bases; J trimming: 1 base; junction bases outside the gene matches: 2. The CDR3 length is 15 residues. Looked up from germline, CDR1 is KGHDR and CDR2 is SFDVKD.

This clonotype was observed once. The chain employs TRBV11-2 and TRBJ2-2; a possible D gene is TRBD2 (8 bases). The CDR3 sequence is 16 residues long. Trimming took 5 bases from V and 4 from J, leaving 17 bases between them. Germline V CDR1 and CDR2: SGHAT, FQNNGV. CDR3 sequence reads: CASSREGAIGTGELFF. Written as DNA, the CDR3 is TGTGCCAGCAGCCGGGAGGGGGCTATAGGCACCGGGGAGCTGTTTTTT.

On this clonotype itself: Mismatch with germline at one junction end may stem from a read error. The J gene is TRBJ1-3, the V gene TRBV29-1, with D hard to call. The CDR3 contains 16 residues. Germline CDR1 SQVTM, CDR2 ANQGSEA. As DNA, the CDR3 is TGCAGCGTTCTTTCCTTCGGACTGTTCTCTGGAAACCCCATATATTTT. Its protein is CSVLSFGLFSGNPIYF. The whole variable domain, filled in from reference TRBV29-1 and TRBJ1-3, reads SAVISQKPSRDICQRGTSLTIQCQVDSQVTMMFWYRQQPGQSLTLIATANQGSEATYESGFVIDKFPISRPNLTFSTLTVSNMSPEDSSIYLCSVLSFGLFSGNPIYFGEGSWLTVV.

This clonotype has a handful of counts. The CDR3 protein is CASSPYINTGELFF. Here the CDR3 DNA reads TGTGCCAGCAGCCCCTACATTAACACCGGGGAGCTGTTTTTT. The chain recombines TRBV12-3 or TRBV12-4 with TRBJ2-2; D is undetermined. V lost 6 bases, J lost 2 bases, and 10 bases lay in between. The CDR3 totals 14 residues.

This sequence joins TRBV14 and TRBJ2-7; 8 positions agree with TRBD2. This CDR3 contains 18 residues. CDR1 is SGHDN and CDR2 is FVKESK in the germline V gene. V lost 2 bases and J lost 0; bases outside the gene matches: 12. The CDR3 DNA reads TGTGCCAGCAGCCAAATAAGGACTAGCCACCGGAGCTCCTACGAGCAGTACTTC. Amino acid sequence: CASSQIRTSHRSSYEQYF.

J is TRBJ2-1 and V is TRBV9; the D is unclear. Germline V gene lookup returns CDR1 SGDLS and CDR2 YYNGEE. The CDR3 consists of 18 residues. V was pared by 5 bases and J by 5 bases, with 26 bases between. The CDR3 DNA is TGTGCCAGCAGGGGGAACAATAGACACCGTCTATGCCACAATGAGCAGTTCTTC. Protein sequence: CASRGNNRHRLCHNEQFF.

This clonotype was detected only a few times. The gene calls are TRBV7-9 and TRBJ2-5; D ambiguous. V was clipped by 6 bases and J by 1 base, with 9 bases between them. Germline V gene sequence: CDR1 SEHNR, CDR2 FQNEAQ (reference sequence). This CDR3 region has 13 residues. For the CDR3, the DNA is TGTGCCAGCAGAGAATGGCTCCAAGAGACCCAGTACTTC. Translation gives CASREWLQETQYF.

This clonotype was observed many times. J is TRBJ2-7 and V is TRBV20-1; D gene uncertain. Germline CDR1 and CDR2: DFQATT and SNEGSKA (reference sequence). The CDR3 is made up of 12 amino acids. Between the trimmed V and J ends, which lost 6 bases and 0 bases, there was a span of 9 bases. CDR3 nucleotides: TGCAGTGCCCCCGCAATCTCCTACGAGCAGTACTTC. Translation gives CSAPAISYEQYF.

The chain is built from TRBV29-1 and TRBJ1-1; 8 bases fit TRBD1. Unmatched junction bases numbered 9, after V lost 1 base and J lost 5 bases. In germline, CDR1 is SQVTM, CDR2 ANQGSEA. The CDR3 has 15 amino acids. CDR3 nucleotides: TGCAGCGTTGAAGGGGAACAGGGGGTAAATACTGAAGCTTTCTTT. Encoded protein: CSVEGEQGVNTEAFF.

This clonotype was recorded a few times. The V and J genes are TRBV20-1 and TRBJ2-2; the match to TRBD1 covers 7 bases. The CDR3 loop spans 12 amino acids. V trimming: 7 bases; J trimming: 5 bases; junction bases outside the gene matches: 4. Germline V gene lookup returns CDR1 DFQATT and CDR2 SNEGSKA (reference sequence). The CDR3 protein is CSGEQGTGELFF. The CDR3 nucleotides read TGCAGTGGGGAACAGGGGACCGGGGAGCTGTTTTTT.

This clonotype was recorded at least ten times. The chain combines TRBV4-3 with TRBJ2-7, with 8 positions matching TRBD1. CDR1 and CDR2 (germline): LGHNA, YSLEER. Germline trimming cut 0 bases from V and 1 base from J; bases unmatched to any gene: 5. The CDR3 length is 16 residues. The CDR3 nucleotides read TGCGCCAGCAGCCAAGATGGGGACAGGTCGTCCTACGAGCAGTACTTC. Translating it yields CASSQDGDRSSYEQYF.

The chain employs TRBV9 and TRBJ2-6; D is uncertain. This CDR3 is 17 amino acids long. Trimming removed 6 bases at V and 1 base at J, with 17 bases between. The germline V gene has CDR1 SGDLS and CDR2 YYNGEE. As DNA, the CDR3 is TGTGCCAGCACCCGGCCCGGCAGTGCGTCTGGGGCCAACGTCCTGACTTTC. This sequence encodes CASTRPGSASGANVLTF.

V is TRBV12-3 or TRBV12-4 and J is TRBJ2-3, with D maybe TRBD2 (5 bases). Trimming left V 0 bases short and J 1 base short, with 11 bases between. This CDR3 is 16 amino acids long. In DNA, the CDR3 is TGTGCCAGCAGTTTAGCGAGGCTAGCCGGCACAGATACGCAGTATTTT. Translated: CASSLARLAGTDTQYF.